This passage covers 20 T cell receptor beta chains from one sample sequenced in a study of Ad26.COV2.S vaccination and SARS-CoV-2 variants. Treatment here: around 19 received Ad26.COV2.S at low or high dose, single or two shots; about 5 received placebo; per-sample allocation not given. Sampling was performed 63 days after the first vaccine or placebo injection. Repertoires were generated with immunoSEQ multiplex PCR, while TCRdb's copy carries only in-frame clones and drops some. The sample has around 450,000 clones; 90% are singletons. Source: peripheral blood, taken in a trial of Ad26.COV2.S vaccine versus placebo. The receptors shown here come from a person aged 18-60 years who received the Ad26.COV2.S COVID-19 vaccine or a placebo.

A single count supports this clone. The chain combines TRBV6-1 with TRBJ1-2, with 8 bases identical to TRBD1. Looked up from germline, CDR1 is MNHNS and CDR2 is SASEGT. The CDR3 totals 14 residues. The V segment lost 6 bases and the J segment 5 bases; nucleotides outside the gene matches: 8. CDR3 sequence reads: CASRRSGGRYGYTF. CDR3 DNA: TGTGCCAGCAGAAGATCAGGGGGCAGGTATGGCTACACCTTC.

The chain is built from TRBV7-8 and TRBJ1-4; 7 bases are shared with TRBD1. The CDR3 is made up of 15 amino acids. Trimming removed 4 bases from V and 11 bases from J; junction bases left unmatched: 13. CDR1 SGHVS and CDR2 FQNEAQ come from the germline V gene. CDR3 nucleotide sequence: TGTGCCAGCAGCTGGGGAAGACAGGGTAGTGGCAAACTGTTTTTT. Translating gives CASSWGRQGSGKLFF. The variable domain in full, with the rest retrieved from reference TRBV7-8 and TRBJ1-4, is GAGVSQSPRYKVAKRGQDVALRCDPISGHVSLFWYQQALGQGPEFLTYFQNEAQLDKSGLPSDRFFAERPEGSVSTLKIQRTQQEDSAVYLCASSWGRQGSGKLFFGSGTQLSVL.

The chain employs TRBV19 and TRBJ2-2; 7 bases are a match to TRBD2. V lost 10 bases to trimming and J lost 6 bases; unmatched junction nucleotides: 11. The CDR3 loop spans 14 amino acids. Germline lookup yields CDR1 LNHDA and CDR2 SQIVND (reference sequence). The CDR3 region has the DNA TGTGCCACTTACGCCATTGGGGGGGCCGGGGAGCTGTTTTTT. This translates into CATYAIGGAGELFF.

The rearrangement links TRBV27 to TRBJ1-2; possible D gene TRBD1, 5 bases. The CDR3 has 14 amino acids. V shed 4 bases and J shed 7 bases, with 16 bases lying between them. Germline V CDR1 and CDR2: MNHEY, SMNVEV (reference sequence). The CDR3 region is CASSSLGERGGYTF. The DNA of the CDR3 is TGTGCCAGCAGTTCCCTGGGGGAAAGGGGTGGCTACACCTTC.

The chain combines TRBV9 with TRBJ1-4, with TRBD1 matching over 10 bases. CDR3 length: 17 residues. CDR1 and CDR2 (germline): SGDLS, YYNGEE. V lost 3 bases and J lost 0; bases outside the gene matches: 5. CDR3 amino acids: CASSGGTGAPTNEKLFF. CDR3 nucleotide sequence: TGTGCCAGCAGCGGGGGGACAGGGGCCCCAACTAATGAAAAACTGTTTTTT.

This clone is a singleton in its sample. The J gene is TRBJ1-1, the V gene TRBV30; D ambiguous. The V gene lost 5 bases and the J gene lost 0 bases, with 7 bases spanning the gap. CDR1 and CDR2 (germline): GTSNPN, SVGIG (reference sequence). This CDR3 is 12 amino acids long. CDR3: CAWGEMNTEAFF. DNA for the CDR3: TGTGCCTGGGGCGAAATGAACACTGAAGCTTTCTTT.

The chain couples TRBV6-6 to TRBJ2-2, with unresolved D. V was trimmed by 5 bases and J by 5 bases, leaving 18 bases between them. Germline values: CDR1 MNHNY, CDR2 SVGAGI (reference sequence). The CDR3 is 16 residues long. CDR3 in DNA: TGTGCCAGCAGTGCCTCTGCGCCGTACAGAACCGGGGAGCTGTTTTTT. Its translation: CASSASAPYRTGELFF.

The chain combines TRBV7-9 with TRBJ2-7; 9 bases agree with TRBD2. CDR1 is SEHNR and CDR2 is FQNEAQ in the germline V gene (reference sequence). The CDR3 has 15 residues. V gave up 5 bases and J gave up 6 bases; unmatched junction bases: 11. The CDR3 nucleotides read TGTGCCAGCAGCATAAATAGCGGGAGAGGCGGCGAGCAGTACTTC. This gives the protein CASSINSGRGGEQYF. Together with reference TRBV7-9 and TRBJ2-7, the CDR3 gives the full variable domain: DTGVSQNPRHKITKRGQNVTFRCDPISEHNRLYWYRQTLGQGPEFLTYFQNEAQLEKSRLLSDRFSAERPKGSFSTLEIQRTEQGDSAMYLCASSINSGRGGEQYFGPGTRLTVT.

The chain links TRBV7-8 to TRBJ2-7, with TRBD2 identical over 7 bases. Germline CDR1 is SGHVS and CDR2 is FQNEAQ. V trimming: 5 bases; J trimming: 7 bases; junction bases outside the gene matches: 11. This CDR3 is built from 14 residues. CDR3 nucleotides: TGTGCCAGCAGCGTGCTAGCGGTTTGGGGGGAGCAGTACTTC. It specifies CASSVLAVWGEQYF.

This clone was recorded once. The gene calls are TRBV12-1 and TRBJ2-4; TRBD2 is the table's D call, not checked against the DNA. TRBV12-1 is a listed pseudogene. The CDR3 is 12 residues long. The chain's CDR3 is CASSPLASRKYF. In nucleotides, the CDR3 is TGTGCCAGCAGCCCCCTCGCTAGTAGGAAGTACTTC.

The rearrangement joins TRBV18 to TRBJ2-7, with 11 positions matching TRBD1. The CDR3 has 14 residues. Germline-derived CDR1 and CDR2 are KGHSH and LQKENI. J was trimmed by 4 bases and V by 3 bases; bases with no gene match: 2. The CDR3 nucleotides read TGTGCCAGCTCACCGGACAGGGGGCGTTACGAGCAGTACTTC. It yields the protein CASSPDRGRYEQYF. The full variable domain, completed using reference TRBV18 and TRBJ2-7, is NAGVMQNPRHLVRRRGQEARLRCSPMKGHSHVYWYRQLPEEGLKFMVYLQKENIIDESGMPKERFSAEFPKEGPSILRIQQVVRGDSAAYFCASSPDRGRYEQYFGPGTRLTVT.

The chain links TRBV19 to TRBJ2-1, with unresolved D. CDR1 is LNHDA and CDR2 is SQIVND in the germline V gene (reference sequence). Trimming cost V 7 bases and J 7 bases, with 8 bases left between them. This CDR3 region has 11 residues. The CDR3 DNA sequence: TGTGCCAGTATGGGTTATAATGAGCAGTTCTTC. Translating it yields CASMGYNEQFF.

The chain employs TRBV29-1 and TRBJ2-7, with D possibly being TRBD2 (6 bases). The germline gives CDR1 SQVTM, CDR2 ANQGSEA. This CDR3 is 15 amino acids long. Between the trimmed V and J ends, which lost 1 base and 5 bases, there was a span of 18 bases. CDR3 in DNA: TGCAGCGTTGAAGGTTCGGGGACTTTAGGGAACGAGCAGTACTTC. Translated, it gives CSVEGSGTLGNEQYF.

The chain couples TRBV2 to TRBJ2-1; 7 bases are a match to TRBD2. The CDR3 is 15 residues long. Per the germline V gene, CDR1 is SNHLY and CDR2 is FYNNEI. J lost 0 bases, V lost 4 bases, and 3 bases had no gene match. In nucleotides, the CDR3 is TGTGCCAGCAGTGGCGGGAGCGGCTCCTACAATGAGCAGTTCTTC. Translating it yields CASSGGSGSYNEQFF. The whole variable domain, remainder taken from reference TRBV2 and TRBJ2-1, is EPEVTQTPSHQVTQMGQEVILRCVPISNHLYFYWYRQILGQKVEFLVSFYNNEISEKSEIFDDQFSVERPDGSNFTLKIRSTKLEDSAMYFCASSGGSGSYNEQFFGPGTRLTVL.

As regards this clone: A junction boundary mismatches the germline segment, possibly from a read error. The chain links TRBV7-7 to TRBJ2-3, with 12 bases fitting TRBD2. CDR1 and CDR2 (germline): SSHAT, FNYEAQ (reference sequence). The CDR3 has 17 residues. Here the CDR3 reads CASSSGTSGPRTDTQYF. The CDR3, as DNA: TGTGCTAGCAGCTCCGGGACTAGCGGGCCCCGCACAGATACGCAGTATTTT.

The V gene is TRBV3-1 (or the pseudogene TRBV3-2), the J gene TRBJ1-6, with TRBD1 matching over 9 bases. The trim removed 4 bases at V and 7 bases at J, leaving 2 bases unmatched. The CDR3 spans 14 residues. Germline V CDR1 and CDR2: LGHDT, YNNKEL (reference sequence). The CDR3 region is CASSPTGGNSPLHF. The CDR3 bases are TGTGCCAGCAGCCCGACAGGGGGGAATTCACCCCTCCACTTT.

In its sample, this clone was seen once. The sample has other DNA sequences that encode this CDR3 too. V and J are TRBV19 and TRBJ2-5; a weak D match, TRBD1 (6 bases). Trimming cost V 2 bases and J 5 bases, with 12 bases left between them. Germline values: CDR1 LNHDA, CDR2 SQIVND (reference sequence). This CDR3 is built from 14 residues. CDR3 residues: CASSIRGGGETQYF. The CDR3 DNA is TGTGCCAGTAGTATACGAGGGGGTGGGGAGACCCAGTACTTC.

V gene TRBV7-2 combines with J gene TRBJ2-7; TRBD2 matches at 7 bases. The CDR3 covers 14 residues. Germline CDR1 SGHTA, CDR2 FQGNSA. V gave up 7 bases and J gave up 0 bases; unmatched junction bases: 6. CDR3 in amino acids: CASTWGRASYEQYF. The CDR3 DNA sequence: TGTGCCAGCACCTGGGGGAGGGCCTCCTACGAGCAGTACTTC.

The chain recombines TRBV28 with TRBJ2-7; the match to TRBD2 covers 7 bases. This CDR3 has 14 amino acids. Germline CDR1 is MDHEN and CDR2 is SYDVKM. With 6 bases clipped from V and 7 bases from J, the junction kept 12 bases outside the gene matches. In DNA, the CDR3 is TGTGCCAGCAGGGGTTTGAGGGAGGGCCATGAGCAGTACTTC. The encoded protein is CASRGLREGHEQYF.

The chain joins TRBV7-2 to TRBJ2-2; 8 bases are a match to TRBD1. V was pared by 2 bases and J by 6 bases, with 8 bases of the junction left unmatched. The V gene's germline CDR1 is SGHTA and CDR2 FQGNSA. The CDR3 is 16 residues long. CDR3 residues: CASSLLVSGGPGELFF. CDR3 coding DNA: TGTGCCAGCAGCTTATTAGTTTCAGGGGGCCCCGGGGAGCTGTTTTTT.